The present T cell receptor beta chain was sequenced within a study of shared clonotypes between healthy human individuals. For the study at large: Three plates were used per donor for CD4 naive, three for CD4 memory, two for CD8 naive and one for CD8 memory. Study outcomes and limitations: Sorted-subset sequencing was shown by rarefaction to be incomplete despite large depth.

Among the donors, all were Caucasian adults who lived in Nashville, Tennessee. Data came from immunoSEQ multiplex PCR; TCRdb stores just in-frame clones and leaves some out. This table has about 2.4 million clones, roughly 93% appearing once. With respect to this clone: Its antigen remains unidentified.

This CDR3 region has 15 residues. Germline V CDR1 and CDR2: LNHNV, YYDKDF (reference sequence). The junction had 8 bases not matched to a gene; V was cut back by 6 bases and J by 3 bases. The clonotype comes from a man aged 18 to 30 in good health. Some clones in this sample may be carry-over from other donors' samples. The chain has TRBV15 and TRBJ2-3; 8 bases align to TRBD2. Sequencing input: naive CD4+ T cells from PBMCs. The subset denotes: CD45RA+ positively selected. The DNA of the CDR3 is TGTGCCACCAGAACTAGCGGAGCTGGGACAGATACGCAGTATTTT. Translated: CATRTSGAGTDTQYF.